A single sample is the source of the 32 T cell receptor beta chains below, sequenced in a study of response to subunit inactivated influenza vaccine. MiXCR, applied by TCRdb to the RT-PCR reads, yields one record per CDR3 protein. This table has around 580,000 distinct CDR3 sequences, around 15% appearing once. The starting material was PBMCs from blood, obtained approximately 13 days after vaccination. These receptors came from a man in his fifties or sixties who received an inactivated influenza vaccine.

J is TRBJ1-1 and V is TRBV29-1, with D possibly being TRBD1 (6 bases). V lost 6 bases to trimming and J lost 1 base, with 12 bases between them. CDR1 SQVTM and CDR2 ANQGSEA come from the germline V gene. The CDR3 sequence is 13 residues long. CDR3 loop: CSVVRGWNTEAFF. DNA for the CDR3: TGCAGCGTGGTCAGGGGTTGGAACACTGAAGCTTTCTTT.

The gene calls are TRBV20-1 and TRBJ2-1, with a tentative D call TRBD2 (6 bases). The CDR3 extends over 14 amino acids. Trimming removed 3 bases at V and 3 bases at J, with 12 bases between. Germline loops: CDR1 DFQATT, CDR2 SNEGSKA (reference sequence). CDR3 loop: CSASRGGNYNEQFF. The CDR3 DNA reads TGCAGTGCTAGTCGCGGCGGGAACTACAATGAGCAGTTCTTC.

This clonotype was found many times. V gene TRBV5-1 combines with J gene TRBJ1-5; D is uncertain. V was cut by 6 bases and J by 2 bases, with 18 bases left in between. CDR1 is SGHRS, CDR2 YFSETQ, per germline. The CDR3 has 16 amino acids. The CDR3 sequence: CASNDTPGNCNQPQHF. The DNA of the CDR3 is TGCGCCAGCAACGACACCCCGGGGAATTGCAATCAGCCCCAGCATTTT. Variable domain in full (rest from reference TRBV5-1 and TRBJ1-5): KAGVTQTPRYLIKTRGQQVTLSCSPISGHRSVSWYQQTPGQGLQFLFEYFSETQRNKGNFPGRFSGRQFSNSRSEMNVSTLELGDSALYLCASNDTPGNCNQPQHFGDGTRLSIL.

The J gene is TRBJ1-1, the V gene TRBV6-5; D not resolved. The CDR3 runs 14 residues. CDR1 and CDR2 (germline): MNHEY, SVGAGI. Trimming removed 2 bases at V and 8 bases at J, with 15 bases between. The CDR3 DNA follows: TGTGCCAGCAGTTACCGCCGGAATGCAGGAGAAGCTTTCTTT. Amino acid sequence: CASSYRRNAGEAFF.

This clonotype was seen only a few times. The chain recombines TRBV7-2 with TRBJ1-6; no clear D. The CDR3 is 14 amino acids. From germline, CDR1 is SGHTA and CDR2 FQGNSA. With 0 bases removed from V and 6 bases from J, the gap between germline ends came to 6 bases. The CDR3 region has the DNA TGTGCCAGCAGCTTAGCGCAGTTTAATTCACCCCTCCACTTT. Protein: CASSLAQFNSPLHF.

The chain joins TRBV7-8 to TRBJ2-1; D unclear. The CDR3 totals 13 residues. Trimming removed 7 bases from V and 6 bases from J, with 13 bases in between. Per germline, CDR1 SGHVS and CDR2 FQNEAQ. CDR3: CASIQAGFNEQFF. DNA for the CDR3: TGTGCCAGCATCCAAGCTGGTTTCAATGAGCAGTTCTTC.

This clonotype was detected only a few times. The genes are TRBV4-3 and TRBJ1-4; D unresolved. The germline V gene has CDR1 LGHNA and CDR2 YSLEER. The length of the CDR3 is 13 residues. V dropped 4 bases and J dropped 7 bases, with 10 bases sitting between them. The CDR3 DNA reads TGCGCCAGCAGCCCTCCGGAGATTGAAAAACTGTTTTTT. Amino acids: CASSPPEIEKLFF.

The rearrangement joins TRBV6-2 or TRBV6-3 to TRBJ2-7; D might be TRBD1 (6 bases). CDR1 is MNHEY and CDR2 is SVGEGT in the germline V gene. There are 13 residues in the CDR3. Deletions cut 6 bases from V and 3 bases from J, with 12 bases between. CDR3: CASSRTDHYEQYF. The CDR3 region has the DNA TGTGCCAGCAGCAGGACAGACCACTACGAGCAGTACTTC.

This clonotype was picked up a small number of times. V usage is TRBV20-1 and J usage is TRBJ2-7, with a possible D match to TRBD1 (7 bases). CDR3 length: 12 residues. CDR1 is DFQATT and CDR2 is SNEGSKA in the germline V gene (reference sequence). CDR3 sequence reads: CIARRGPDEQYF. CDR3 sequence (DNA): TGCATTGCGAGGAGGGGGCCAGACGAGCAGTACTTC.

This chain uses TRBV29-1 with TRBJ2-7, with 9 nucleotides matching TRBD2. J lost 3 bases, V lost 7 bases, and 4 bases had no gene match. This CDR3 has 12 residues. CDR1 and CDR2 from the germline V gene are SQVTM and ANQGSEA. The CDR3 DNA follows: TGCAGCGCCCTGACTAGCGGCTACGAGCAGTACTTC. The encoded protein is CSALTSGYEQYF.

This clonotype was seen more than once but under ten times. The CDR3 DNA reads TGTGCCAGCAGCTCCACCGGGACCGGGGAGACCCAGTACTTC. This codes for CASSSTGTGETQYF. The chain uses TRBV7-9 and TRBJ2-5; D is perhaps TRBD1 or TRBD2 (5 bases each). Looked up from germline, CDR1 is SEHNR and CDR2 is FQNEAQ (reference sequence). The CDR3 is 14 amino acids. V gave up 4 bases and J gave up 5 bases, with 14 bases separating them.

This chain joins TRBV9 and TRBJ2-2; 7 nucleotides line up with TRBD2. Unmatched junction bases numbered 2, after V lost 3 bases and J lost 0 bases. Germline V lookup: CDR1 SGDLS, CDR2 YYNGEE. The CDR3 has 15 amino acids. CDR3 nucleotides: TGTGCCAGCAGCGCTAGCGGCACGAACACCGGGGAGCTGTTTTTT. It translates to CASSASGTNTGELFF.

This clonotype was recorded a few times. The chain recombines TRBV6-2 or TRBV6-3 with TRBJ1-2; a weak D match, TRBD1 (6 bases). CDR3 size: 16 residues. Germline CDR1 MNHEY, CDR2 SVGEGT. V lost 2 bases, J lost 4 bases, and 17 bases lay in between. The CDR3, as DNA: TGTGCCAGCAGTTACCCCGGGACAAGGGGAACCTATGGCTACACCTTC. As protein: CASSYPGTRGTYGYTF.

The genes are TRBV4-2 and TRBJ2-7; 11 bases match TRBD2. This CDR3 has 15 residues. V dropped 4 bases and J dropped 2; count of bases not matched to a gene: 4. Germline V gene data show CDR1 as LGHNA and CDR2 as YNFKEQ. The CDR3 reads CASSRGTSGAYEQYF. The CDR3 DNA reads as TGTGCCAGCAGCCGAGGGACTAGCGGAGCCTACGAGCAGTACTTC.

J is TRBJ2-7 and V is TRBV20-1; 9 nucleotides agree with TRBD1. V lost 0 bases, J lost 5 bases, and 5 bases stayed unmatched. CDR3 size: 14 residues. Germline assignment: CDR1 DFQATT and CDR2 SNEGSKA (reference sequence). DNA for the CDR3: TGCAGTGCTAGAGACACAGGGGGCGGCCACGAGCAGTACTTC. The encoded protein is CSARDTGGGHEQYF.

The V call is TRBV12-3 or TRBV12-4, the J call TRBJ2-7; D is ambiguous. The CDR3 spans 14 residues. Trimming took 6 bases from V and 2 from J, leaving 14 bases between them. CDR3 in DNA: TGTGCCAGCAGCCCGATTGGGTGGCCCTACGAGCAGTACTTC. Protein product: CASSPIGWPYEQYF.

This clonotype was recorded a few times. The rearrangement links TRBV11-2 to TRBJ2-5; 8 positions agree with TRBD1. Germline-derived CDR1 and CDR2 are SGHAT and FQNNGV. Losses at the gene ends were 4 bases for V and 4 bases for J; bases not matched to a gene: 17. CDR3 length: 18 residues. The CDR3 DNA follows: TGTGCCAGCAGCTCACCTTCCGGCGGACAGGGATGGGCAGAGACCCAGTACTTC. This translates into CASSSPSGGQGWAETQYF.

V is TRBV7-9 and J is TRBJ2-7, with D possibly TRBD2 on 5 matching bases. The germline V gene encodes CDR1 SEHNR and CDR2 FQNEAQ (reference sequence). V was cut by 2 bases and J by 5 bases, with 10 bases left in between. The CDR3 loop spans 13 amino acids. The CDR3 nucleotides are TGTGCCAGCAGCTTATTTCGGGAAAACGAGCAGTACTTC. This translates into CASSLFRENEQYF.

J is TRBJ2-1 and V is TRBV15; tentative D call: TRBD2 (5 bases). The germline V gene has CDR1 LNHNV and CDR2 YYDKDF (reference sequence). V gave up 0 bases and J gave up 6 bases, with 15 bases separating them. The CDR3 length is 16 residues. CDR3 bases: TGTGCCACCAGCAGAGATCGATTATGGAGCGGCAATGAGCAGTTCTTC. Translation gives CATSRDRLWSGNEQFF.

This clonotype occurred many times. The chain has TRBV5-4 and TRBJ2-7; D possibly matches TRBD1 or TRBD2 (5 bases each). CDR1 is SGHNT and CDR2 is YYREEE in the germline V gene (reference sequence). Trimming took off 1 base at V and 2 bases at J, with 10 bases between the two ends. This CDR3 spans 14 amino acids. CDR3 sequence (DNA): TGTGCCAGCAGCTTGTACGGGACCACCTACGAGCAGTACTTC. It yields the protein CASSLYGTTYEQYF.

This clonotype has a single count. Here the CDR3 omits its conserved ending phenylalanine or tryptophan, so a read error is the likely source. This chain links TRBV6-1 with TRBJ2-4; 12 positions match TRBD2. Trimming cost V 3 bases and J 1 base; bases outside gene matches: 16. Germline CDR1 MNHNS, CDR2 SASEGT. The CDR3 runs to 21 residues. The CDR3 loop is CASSERSSGGVQGYAKNIQYL. In nucleotides, the CDR3 is TGTGCCAGCAGTGAGCGATCTAGCGGGGGGGTCCAAGGATACGCCAAAAACATTCAGTACTTA.

With respect to this clonotype: At one end, the junction sequence differs from germline, possibly due to a read error. The chain recombines TRBV5-1 with TRBJ2-3, with TRBD1 matching 8 bases. This CDR3 has 15 amino acids. Germline V CDR1 and CDR2: SGHRS, YFSETQ. CDR3 nucleotide sequence: TGCGCCAGCAGCCCGCAGGGGGCTGGAACAGATACGCACTATTTT. It encodes CASSPQGAGTDTHYF.

The rearrangement links TRBV6-2 or TRBV6-3 to TRBJ1-5; D is possibly TRBD1 (5 bases). V was cut by 8 bases and J by 2 bases, with 22 bases left in between. This CDR3 has 17 amino acids. In germline, CDR1 is MNHEY, CDR2 SVGEGT. This CDR3 is CASRRGHFPAGNQPQHF. The CDR3 DNA is TGTGCCAGCCGTCGAGGACATTTCCCTGCGGGCAATCAGCCCCAGCATTTT.

The chain couples TRBV6-2 or TRBV6-3 to TRBJ1-1; D is ambiguous. The V end was cut by 3 bases, the J end by 6 bases, with 23 bases between. The CDR3 spans 17 residues. Germline CDR1 and CDR2: MNHEY and SVGEGT. CDR3 sequence (DNA): TGTGCCAGCAGTTATTCAGGCAGCATTACACGGTCTGCTGAAGCTTTCTTT. This encodes CASSYSGSITRSAEAFF.

The CDR3 region is CASSQAEVEQFF. CDR3 sequence (DNA): TGTGCCAGCAGCCAAGCGGAAGTAGAGCAGTTCTTC. The chain uses TRBV3-1 and TRBJ2-1; D not certain. CDR3 length equals 12 residues. V was pared by 1 base and J by 10 bases, with 8 bases between. CDR1 and CDR2 (germline): LGHDT, YNNKEL (reference sequence).

This clonotype was seen a few times. The CDR3, as DNA: TGTGCCAGCAGCTTAGGGCCAGGGGACGAGCAGTACTTC. Its protein is CASSLGPGDEQYF. The chain carries TRBV7-2 and TRBJ2-7; the D gene is possibly TRBD1 (6 bases). This CDR3 has 13 amino acids. Per the germline V gene, CDR1 is SGHTA and CDR2 is FQGNSA. Trimming shortened V by 1 base and J by 5 bases, and 9 bases separated the two germline ends.

The chain carries TRBV11-2 and TRBJ2-3; the D is unclear. The germline V and J ends were trimmed by 0 bases and 2 bases, with 15 bases remaining between them. CDR1 and CDR2 (germline): SGHAT, FQNNGV. CDR3 size: 17 residues. The CDR3, as DNA: TGTGCCAGCAGCTTAGATCGATACCTATGGGACACAGATACGCAGTATTTT. Its protein is CASSLDRYLWDTDTQYF.

The chain's CDR3 is CASSLAGTVEAFF. The CDR3 DNA follows: TGTGCCAGCAGTTTAGCTGGGACGGTCGAAGCTTTCTTT. The V gene is TRBV28, the J gene TRBJ1-1, with TRBD1 as a possible D gene (5 bases). Germline CDR1 and CDR2: MDHEN and SYDVKM. The CDR3 is 13 amino acids. Trimming shortened V by 2 bases and J by 8 bases, and 12 bases separated the two germline ends.

This clonotype was counted only a few times. This chain uses TRBV5-1 with TRBJ2-7; D unclear. The CDR3 totals 14 residues. Per germline, CDR1 SGHRS and CDR2 YFSETQ. V lost 0 bases, J lost 1 base, and 8 bases lay in between. The DNA for the CDR3 is TGCGCCAGCAGCTTGGAGTATGGGTCCTACGAGCAGTACTTC. Encoded protein: CASSLEYGSYEQYF.

In regard to this clonotype: Being one base from a much bigger clone, this may be a read error. The gene calls are TRBV4-1 and TRBJ2-3; 12 bases match TRBD2. The CDR3 extends over 16 amino acids. CDR1 is MGHRA, CDR2 YSYEKL, per germline. This CDR3 reads CASSLTSGGSTATQYF. For the CDR3, the DNA is TGCGCCAGCAGCCTAACTAGCGGGGGGAGCACAGCTACGCAGTATTTT.

The rearrangement uses TRBV27 and TRBJ1-6, with D perhaps matching TRBD1 (5 bases). CDR1 MNHEY and CDR2 SMNVEV come from the germline V gene (reference sequence). V was pared by 4 bases and J by 6 bases, with 10 bases between. The CDR3 spans 14 residues. For the CDR3, the DNA is TGTGCCAGCAGTTGGGACGCCGTTAATTCACCCCTCCACTTT. This sequence encodes CASSWDAVNSPLHF.

The chain recombines TRBV7-2 with TRBJ1-3, with D perhaps TRBD1 (5 bases). From germline, CDR1 is SGHTA and CDR2 FQGNSA. Trimming removed 5 bases from V and 8 bases from J, with 10 bases in between. The CDR3 covers 12 residues. The CDR3 DNA follows: TGTGCCAGCAGCACTCAGGGAGACACCATATATTTT. Its translation: CASSTQGDTIYF.